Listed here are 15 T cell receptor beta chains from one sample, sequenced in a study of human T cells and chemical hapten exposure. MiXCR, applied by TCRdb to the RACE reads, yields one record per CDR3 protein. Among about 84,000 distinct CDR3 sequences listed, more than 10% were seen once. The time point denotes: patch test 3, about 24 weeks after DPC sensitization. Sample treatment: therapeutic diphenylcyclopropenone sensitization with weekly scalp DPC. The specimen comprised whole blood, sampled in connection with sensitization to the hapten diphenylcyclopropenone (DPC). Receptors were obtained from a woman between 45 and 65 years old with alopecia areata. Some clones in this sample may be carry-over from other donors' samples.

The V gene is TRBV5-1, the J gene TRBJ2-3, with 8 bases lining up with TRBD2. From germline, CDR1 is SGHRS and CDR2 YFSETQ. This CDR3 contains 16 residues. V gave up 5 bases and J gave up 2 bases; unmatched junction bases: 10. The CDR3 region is CASRLPGLGSTDTQYF. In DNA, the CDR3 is TGCGCCAGCAGATTACCGGGACTAGGTTCCACAGATACGCAGTATTTT.

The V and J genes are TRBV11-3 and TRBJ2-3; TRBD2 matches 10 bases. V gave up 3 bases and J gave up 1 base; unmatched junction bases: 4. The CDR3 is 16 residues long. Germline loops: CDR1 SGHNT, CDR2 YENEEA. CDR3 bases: TGTGCCAGCAGCTTGACTAGCGGGTGGGGCACAGATACGCAGTATTTT. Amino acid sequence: CASSLTSGWGTDTQYF.

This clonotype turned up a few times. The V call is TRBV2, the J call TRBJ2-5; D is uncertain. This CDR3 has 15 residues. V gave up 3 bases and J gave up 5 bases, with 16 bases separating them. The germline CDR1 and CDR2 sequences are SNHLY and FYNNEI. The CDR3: CASSDSGSQVETQYF. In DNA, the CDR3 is TGTGCCAGCAGTGACTCAGGCAGCCAGGTGGAGACCCAGTACTTC.

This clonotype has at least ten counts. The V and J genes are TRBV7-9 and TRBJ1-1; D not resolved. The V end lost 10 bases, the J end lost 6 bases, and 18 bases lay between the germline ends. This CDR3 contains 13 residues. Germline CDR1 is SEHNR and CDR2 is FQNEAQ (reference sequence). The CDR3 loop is CATDKEVTPEAFF. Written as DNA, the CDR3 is TGTGCCACCGACAAAGAGGTAACCCCTGAAGCTTTCTTT.

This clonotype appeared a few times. This CDR3 is CASSLTSGDWGETQYF. CDR3 coding DNA: TGTGCCAGCAGCTTGACTAGCGGGGACTGGGGAGAGACCCAGTACTTC. This chain connects TRBV9 to TRBJ2-5; 11 bases are a match to TRBD2. Germline CDR1 SGDLS, CDR2 YYNGEE. The CDR3 is 16 residues long. Germline trimming cut 4 bases from V and 4 bases from J; bases unmatched to any gene: 9.

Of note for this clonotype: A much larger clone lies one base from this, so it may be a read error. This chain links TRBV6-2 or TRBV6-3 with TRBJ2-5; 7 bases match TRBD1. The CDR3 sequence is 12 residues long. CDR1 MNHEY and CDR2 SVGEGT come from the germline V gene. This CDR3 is CAGSYRGETQYF. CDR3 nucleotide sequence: TGTGCCGGCAGTTACAGGGGAGAGACCCAGTACTTC.

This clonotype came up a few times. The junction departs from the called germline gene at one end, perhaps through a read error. In DNA, the CDR3 is TGTACCTGGAGTGCGGACAGGCTCTTAGACGGGGAGCTGTTTTTT. Protein product: CTWSADRLLDGELFF. V is TRBV30 and J is TRBJ2-2, with 7 bases fitting TRBD1. CDR1 and CDR2 (germline): GTSNPN, SVGIG (reference sequence). The CDR3 is 15 amino acids.

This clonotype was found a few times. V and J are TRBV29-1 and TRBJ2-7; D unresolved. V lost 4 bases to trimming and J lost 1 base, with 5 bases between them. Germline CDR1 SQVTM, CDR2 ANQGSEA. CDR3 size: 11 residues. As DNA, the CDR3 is TGCAGCGTTGCCCTTTCCTACGAGCAGTACTTC. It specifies CSVALSYEQYF.

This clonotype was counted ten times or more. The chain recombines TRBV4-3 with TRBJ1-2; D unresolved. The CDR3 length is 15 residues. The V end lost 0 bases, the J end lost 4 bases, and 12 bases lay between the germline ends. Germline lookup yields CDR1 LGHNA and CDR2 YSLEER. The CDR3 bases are TGCGCCAGCAGCCAAGATTTGGGGTTGGGCTATGGCTACACCTTC. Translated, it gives CASSQDLGLGYGYTF.

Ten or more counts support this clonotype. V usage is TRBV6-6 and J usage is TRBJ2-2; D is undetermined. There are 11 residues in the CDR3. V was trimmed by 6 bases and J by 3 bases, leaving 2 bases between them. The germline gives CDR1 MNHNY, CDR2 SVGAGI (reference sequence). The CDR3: CASRDTGELFF. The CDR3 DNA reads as TGTGCCAGCAGAGACACCGGGGAGCTGTTTTTT.

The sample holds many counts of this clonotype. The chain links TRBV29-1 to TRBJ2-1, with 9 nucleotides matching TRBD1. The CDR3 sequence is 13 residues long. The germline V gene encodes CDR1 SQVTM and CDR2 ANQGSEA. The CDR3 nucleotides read TGCAGTGCCCTGGGACAGGGATACAATGAGCAGTTCTTC. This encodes CSALGQGYNEQFF.

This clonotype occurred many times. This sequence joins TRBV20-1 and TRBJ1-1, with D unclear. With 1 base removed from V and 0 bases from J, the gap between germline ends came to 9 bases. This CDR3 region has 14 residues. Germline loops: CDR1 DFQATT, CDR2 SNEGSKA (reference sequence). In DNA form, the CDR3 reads TGCAGTGCTAGAGTAGTCTTCATGAACACTGAAGCTTTCTTT. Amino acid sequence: CSARVVFMNTEAFF.

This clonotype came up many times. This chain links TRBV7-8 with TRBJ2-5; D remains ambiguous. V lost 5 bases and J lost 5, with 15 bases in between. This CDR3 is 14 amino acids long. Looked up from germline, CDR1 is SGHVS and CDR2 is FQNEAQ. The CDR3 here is CASSPTSPSETQYF. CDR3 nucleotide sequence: TGTGCCAGCAGCCCGACCAGCCCCAGCGAGACCCAGTACTTC.

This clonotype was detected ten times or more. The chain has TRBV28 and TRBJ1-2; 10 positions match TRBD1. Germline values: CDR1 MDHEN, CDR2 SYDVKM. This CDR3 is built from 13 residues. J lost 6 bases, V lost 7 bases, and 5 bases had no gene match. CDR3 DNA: TGTGCCAGCAAGAGACAGGGGGCCGATGGCTACACCTTC. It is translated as CASKRQGADGYTF.

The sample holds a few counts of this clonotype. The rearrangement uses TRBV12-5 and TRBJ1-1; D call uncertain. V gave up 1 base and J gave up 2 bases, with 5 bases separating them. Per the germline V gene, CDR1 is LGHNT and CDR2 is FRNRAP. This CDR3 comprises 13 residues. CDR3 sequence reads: CASGLAFNTEAFF. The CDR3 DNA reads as TGTGCTAGTGGTTTGGCCTTCAACACTGAAGCTTTCTTT.